This T cell receptor (beta chain) was found in a study of blood T cell repertoires in COVID-19. Study processing details: The authors estimated nucleated cell counts from reference gene primer amplification. Produced via immunoSEQ multiplex PCR; TCRdb's table is partial and in-frame only. The V and J calls and clone size are taken from that table; D and trimming were inferred from the DNA. This sample has 150,000 to 200,000 clones, with about 81% found just once. V shed 3 bases, J shed 5 bases, and the junction held 4 bases outside the gene matches. CDR3 length: 13 amino acids. The specimen was peripheral blood. The genes are TRBV12-3 or TRBV12-4 and TRBJ2-7, with 7 bases matching TRBD2. This TCR derives from a woman in her sixties or seventies with acute or convalescent COVID-19. The CDR3 loop is CASSFVAGDEQYF. The CDR3 DNA reads as TGTGCCAGCAGTTTTGTTGCGGGGGACGAGCAGTACTTC.